The 9 T cell receptor beta chains in this list originate from one sample, sequenced in a study of blood T cell repertoires in COVID-19. Clones were read by immunoSEQ multiplex PCR, and TCRdb kept only the in-frame ones, dropping some. The profile covers about 140,000 clones, with roughly 84% appearing a single time and 5% to 7% taken by the ten largest. Material for sequencing was PBMCs or T cells enriched from blood (not recorded which). Receptors were obtained from a middle-aged man with acute COVID-19.

CDR3 protein: CASRGTSPSSYNEQFF. The DNA for the CDR3 is TGTGCCAGCAGAGGGACTTCCCCGAGCTCCTACAATGAGCAGTTCTTC. The rearrangement links TRBV2 to TRBJ2-1; a weak D match, TRBD2 (6 bases). The CDR3 spans 16 residues. Germline V gene lookup returns CDR1 SNHLY and CDR2 FYNNEI. Trimming pared 6 bases from V and 0 bases from J, leaving 15 bases between.

CDR3 loop: CASSPPPGREGSYEQYF. CDR3 in DNA: TGTGCCAGCTCACCACCTCCGGGCCGGGAGGGATCCTACGAGCAGTACTTC. The V call is TRBV18, the J call TRBJ2-7, with 8 bases aligning to TRBD2. V shed 0 bases and J 1 base; nucleotides not matched to a gene: 8. This CDR3 region has 17 residues. Germline loops: CDR1 KGHSH, CDR2 LQKENI.

This clone was counted once. This chain joins TRBV3-1 (or the pseudogene TRBV3-2) and TRBJ1-2, with D unclear. Deletions cut 0 bases from V and 11 bases from J, with 13 bases between. This CDR3 region has 13 residues. Per germline, CDR1 LGHDT and CDR2 YNNKEL (reference sequence). The DNA for the CDR3 is TGTGCCAGCAGCCAAGATCGAACCGGGAGGTACACCTTC. This gives the protein CASSQDRTGRYTF.

This chain links TRBV2 with TRBJ1-2; possibly TRBD1 for D (5 bases). This CDR3 spans 12 amino acids. V was trimmed by 10 bases and J by 3 bases, leaving 12 bases between them. The germline CDR1 and CDR2 sequences are SNHLY and FYNNEI. CDR3 sequence reads: CANGDSYYGYTF. The DNA of the CDR3 is TGTGCCAACGGAGACAGTTACTATGGCTACACCTTC.

J is TRBJ1-1 and V is TRBV7-9, with D perhaps TRBD1 (6 bases). Germline V gene data show CDR1 as SEHNR and CDR2 as FQNEAQ (reference sequence). CDR3 length equals 14 residues. V shed 4 bases and J shed 2 bases, with 11 bases lying between them. The CDR3 DNA sequence: TGTGCCAGCAGCTCGCTGGACAGCAACACTGAAGCTTTCTTT. This gives the protein CASSSLDSNTEAFF. Using reference TRBV7-9 and TRBJ1-1 for the parts outside the CDR3, the full variable domain is DTGVSQNPRHKITKRGQNVTFRCDPISEHNRLYWYRQTLGQGPEFLTYFQNEAQLEKSRLLSDRFSAERPKGSFSTLEIQRTEQGDSAMYLCASSSLDSNTEAFFGQGTRLTVV.

V is TRBV13 and J is TRBJ2-3, with D possibly matching TRBD1 (5 bases). V lost 7 bases to trimming and J lost 4 bases, with 18 bases between them. The CDR3 is 15 residues long. From germline, CDR1 is PRHDT and CDR2 FYEKMQ (reference sequence). CDR3 sequence (DNA): TGTGCCAGCAAGGGGTCTGGGGCTTCTTCAGATACGCAGTATTTT. Protein sequence: CASKGSGASSDTQYF.

The chain employs TRBV3-1 (or the pseudogene TRBV3-2) and TRBJ2-7, with TRBD1 as a possible D gene (5 bases). CDR1 LGHDT and CDR2 YNNKEL come from the germline V gene (reference sequence). CDR3 length: 13 amino acids. Trimming left V 1 base short and J 2 bases short, with 6 bases between. Written as DNA, the CDR3 is TGTGCCAGCAGCCAAGTAGGGGCCTACGAGCAGTACTTC. Its translation: CASSQVGAYEQYF.

In this sample, this clone turned up many times. The chain uses TRBV7-2 and TRBJ2-1, with 9 bases lining up with TRBD1. The V gene's germline CDR1 is SGHTA and CDR2 FQGNSA. This CDR3 has 15 amino acids. V lost 5 bases, J lost 4 bases, and 6 bases stayed unmatched. CDR3 bases: TGTGCCAGCAGCCCAGGGACAGGGAAATACAATGAGCAGTTCTTC. Translated, it gives CASSPGTGKYNEQFF.

The J gene is TRBJ1-1, the V gene TRBV18; TRBD1 might be the D (6 bases). Trimming took 3 bases from V and 3 from J, leaving 11 bases between them. CDR3 size: 14 residues. The germline V gene has CDR1 KGHSH and CDR2 LQKENI. This CDR3 reads CASSPAGADTEAFF. The CDR3 DNA reads as TGTGCCAGCTCACCCGCAGGGGCAGACACTGAAGCTTTCTTT.